Listed here are 20 T cell receptor beta chains from one sample, sequenced in a study of blood T cells in healthy people across ages. Sample-barcoded 5' priming and a J-beta primer mix drove a second PCR of roughly 6 to 12 cycles. TCRdb redid the calling of the 5' RACE reads with MiXCR, one entry per CDR3 protein. Altogether 650,000 to 1,000,000 distinct CDR3 sequences are present, about 34% being singletons, with the ten largest covering 10% to 15%. Sequencing was carried out using blood. All receptors derive from a man younger than 35 in good health.

This clonotype was counted at least ten times. The DNA of the CDR3 is TGTGCCAGCTCATCAACCCAAGAGACCCAGTACTTC. Amino acids: CASSSTQETQYF. The V gene is TRBV7-9, the J gene TRBJ2-5; D gene uncertain. Trimming stripped 8 bases from V and 1 base from J, with 8 bases between. The V gene's germline CDR1 is SEHNR and CDR2 FQNEAQ (reference sequence). This CDR3 spans 12 amino acids.

This clonotype was seen only once. The gene calls are TRBV7-2 and TRBJ2-5; a possible D gene is TRBD2 (6 bases). Germline lookup yields CDR1 SGHTA and CDR2 FQGNSA. Trimming removed 6 bases at V and 11 bases at J, with 22 bases between. This CDR3 has 14 residues. The CDR3 region has the DNA TGTGCCAGCAGTCCGGGGGTGACGTACAATGAGCAGTACTTC. Its protein product is CASSPGVTYNEQYF.

This clonotype was recorded only once. The CDR3 nucleotides are TGTGCCATCAGTTCGACTAGCGACCACACAGATACGCAGTATTTT. Amino acids: CAISSTSDHTDTQYF. V is TRBV10-3 and J is TRBJ2-3; 8 bases fit TRBD2. Germline lookup yields CDR1 ENHRY and CDR2 SYGVKD. The V segment lost 5 bases and the J segment 2 bases; nucleotides outside the gene matches: 6. This CDR3 has 15 residues.

This rearrangement joins TRBV28 to TRBJ1-1; 7 bases are shared with TRBD1. CDR3 size: 16 residues. Losses at the gene ends were 6 bases for V and 0 bases for J; bases not matched to a gene: 10. The germline CDR1 and CDR2 sequences are MDHEN and SYDVKM. CDR3 nucleotides: TGTGCCAGCAGCGTCCCCAGGGGGTATCTGAACACTGAAGCTTTCTTT. Translating gives CASSVPRGYLNTEAFF. The full variable domain, its missing parts supplied by reference TRBV28 and TRBJ1-1, is DVKVTQSSRYLVKRTGEKVFLECVQDMDHENMFWYRQDPGLGLRLIYFSYDVKMKEKGDIPEGYSVSREKKERFSLILESASTNQTSMYLCASSVPRGYLNTEAFFGQGTRLTVV.

To note about this clonotype: At one of its ends the junction is not consistent with the germline gene, which may arise from a read error. This chain links TRBV12-3 or TRBV12-4 with TRBJ1-2; TRBD1 agrees at 7 bases. The CDR3 length is 15 residues. Here the CDR3 DNA reads TGTGCCGGCAGTTACCATGGACAGGCCCGAGAGGGCTACACCTTC. Translating it yields CAGSYHGQAREGYTF.

This chain uses TRBV12-3 or TRBV12-4 with TRBJ2-4; D gene ambiguous. V was pared by 6 bases and J by 6 bases, with 15 bases between. CDR3 size: 14 residues. CDR3: CASSSYGTVNIQYF. Here the CDR3 DNA reads TGTGCCAGCAGCTCTTATGGAACGGTAAACATTCAGTACTTC.

In the case of this clonotype: A much larger clone differs by one base, so this may be a read error. The chain recombines TRBV6-2 or TRBV6-3 with TRBJ2-3, with D maybe TRBD2 (6 bases). The germline V gene encodes CDR1 MNHEY and CDR2 SVGEGT. CDR3 length: 15 residues. The CDR3 DNA reads TGTGCCAGCGGTTACGAGGAGGGATTCACAGATACGCAGTATTTT. Amino acid sequence: CASGYEEGFTDTQYF.

This clonotype has only a few counts. The rearrangement links TRBV7-2 to TRBJ2-5, with 12 bases identical to TRBD2. From germline, CDR1 is SGHTA and CDR2 FQGNSA. V lost 4 bases to trimming and J lost 4 bases; unmatched junction nucleotides: 4. The CDR3 sequence is 15 residues long. The CDR3 DNA is TGTGCCAGCAGCTCACTACTAGCGGGGGGAGAGACCCAGTACTTC. Amino acid sequence: CASSSLLAGGETQYF.

The J gene is TRBJ1-3, the V gene TRBV10-3; no reliable D call. Between the trimmed V and J ends, which lost 5 bases and 4 bases, there was a span of 15 bases. Per the germline V gene, CDR1 is ENHRY and CDR2 is SYGVKD. This CDR3 has 15 amino acids. The CDR3 DNA reads as TGTGCCATCAGTCCCCAGGAGGGTCTCGGAAACACCATATATTTT. Residues: CAISPQEGLGNTIYF.

Of note for this clonotype: This may arise from a read error, as a much more abundant clone is one base away. The genes are TRBV7-7 and TRBJ2-5, with D unresolved. CDR1 and CDR2 (germline): SSHAT, FNYEAQ (reference sequence). The CDR3 extends over 14 amino acids. CDR3 region: CASSSTTSGETQYF. CDR3 in DNA: TGTGCTAGCAGCTCAACAACCTCGGGAGAGACCCAGTACTTC. Together with reference TRBV7-7 and TRBJ2-5, the CDR3 gives the full variable domain: GAGVSQSPRYKVTKRGQDVTLRCDPISSHATLYWYQQALGQGPEFLTYFNYEAQPDKSGLPSDRFSAERPEGSISTLTIQRTEQRDSAMYRCASSSTTSGETQYFGPGTRLLVL.

As regards this clonotype: One junction end disagrees with the germline gene, perhaps due to a read error. This chain connects TRBV9 to TRBJ2-2; tentative D call: TRBD2 (6 bases). Germline CDR1 is SGDLS and CDR2 is YYNGEE. The CDR3 is 16 residues long. The DNA of the CDR3 is TGTGCCAGCAGCGTATCCGGGGCTTCGAACACCGGGGGGCTGTTTTTT. Its translation: CASSVSGASNTGGLFF.

The chain uses TRBV27 and TRBJ2-2, with TRBD1 matching 7 bases. Germline V lookup: CDR1 MNHEY, CDR2 SMNVEV (reference sequence). With 7 bases clipped from V and 2 bases from J, the junction kept 10 bases outside the gene matches. The CDR3 loop spans 16 amino acids. CDR3 sequence reads: CASTQHPGGNTGELFF. CDR3 in DNA: TGTGCCAGCACCCAACACCCAGGGGGAAACACCGGGGAGCTGTTTTTT.

For this clonotype: One end of the junction fails to match germline, which may point to a read error. This chain joins TRBV6-2 or TRBV6-3 and TRBJ1-6, with 8 bases matching TRBD1. CDR1 MNHEY and CDR2 SVGEGT come from the germline V gene. This CDR3 is built from 15 residues. The CDR3 is CAGRPTGTGGSPLHF. As DNA, the CDR3 is TGTGCCGGCAGACCAACCGGGACAGGAGGTTCACCCCTCCACTTT.

This clonotype was detected ten times or more. The chain has TRBV20-1 and TRBJ2-7; the D gene is possibly TRBD2 (5 bases). V gave up 0 bases and J gave up 0 bases, with 18 bases separating them. Germline values: CDR1 DFQATT, CDR2 SNEGSKA (reference sequence). The CDR3 consists of 17 residues. The CDR3 nucleotides are TGCAGTGCTAGAGATCATTCGGGCGGGTCTAGCTCCTACGAGCAGTACTTC. As protein: CSARDHSGGSSSYEQYF.

The chain is built from TRBV6-1 and TRBJ2-1; TRBD2 matches at 11 bases. TRBJ2-7 matches the DNA end more closely, so the J call is doubtful. The CDR3 spans 18 residues. CDR1 and CDR2 (germline): MNHNS, SASEGT. CDR3 sequence (DNA): TGTGCCAGCAGTGAATTTGGGCTAGCGGGGGGAAGGTACAATGAGCAGTACTTC. It codes for CASSEFGLAGGRYNEQYF.

This clonotype has only one observation. The rearrangement uses TRBV15 and TRBJ2-2; D remains unclear. The germline gives CDR1 LNHNV, CDR2 YYDKDF (reference sequence). Deletions cut 1 base from V and 3 bases from J, with 15 bases between. This CDR3 spans 17 amino acids. Here the CDR3 DNA reads TGTGCCACCAGCAGAGGGATGGGTCGGCAGCACACCGGGGAGCTGTTTTTT. It encodes CATSRGMGRQHTGELFF.

The chain is built from TRBV6-2 or TRBV6-3 and TRBJ2-7; D is unresolved. The V end was cut by 5 bases, the J end by 6 bases, with 17 bases between. Germline CDR1 MNHEY, CDR2 SVGEGT. The CDR3 sequence is 14 residues long. This CDR3 reads CASSPHLMACEQYF. In nucleotides, the CDR3 is TGTGCCAGCAGTCCTCACCTAATGGCCTGCGAGCAGTACTTC.

This clonotype has only a few counts. The V call is TRBV5-5, the J call TRBJ2-5, with 8 bases aligning to TRBD2. The CDR3 is 14 residues long. Germline CDR1 is SGHKS and CDR2 is YYEKEE (reference sequence). V lost 2 bases, J lost 3 bases, and 3 bases stayed unmatched. DNA for the CDR3: TGTGCCAGCAGCTTCGGCGGGGGGAAAGAGACCCAGTACTTC. Its translation is CASSFGGGKETQYF.

This chain links TRBV5-1 with TRBJ2-7, with no clear D. The germline CDR1 and CDR2 sequences are SGHRS and YFSETQ. The V end lost 4 bases, the J end lost 7 bases, and 15 bases lay between the germline ends. The CDR3 runs to 13 residues. The CDR3 DNA follows: TGCGCCAGCAGCGAGTCCCTCAACAATGAGCAGTACTTC. Residues: CASSESLNNEQYF.

A note on this clonotype: This may arise from a read error, as a much more abundant clone is one base away. The rearrangement uses TRBV4-1 and TRBJ1-2, with D tentatively TRBD1 (5 bases). Germline values: CDR1 MGHRA, CDR2 YSYEKL. The CDR3 spans 14 residues. The V and J ends lost 3 bases and 5 bases respectively, with 13 bases between them. As DNA, the CDR3 is TGCGCCAGCAGCCACGAGGGACGGAAGTATGGCTACACCTTC. The encoded protein is CASSHEGRKYGYTF.